This TCR beta chain is drawn from a study of beta chain features in type 1 diabetes (dated by TCRdb to the late 2010s). Some background on the complete study: Mean age, gender distribution, total cell number and subset yield were not different between patients and healthy donors. A total of some 110 million sorted cells were examined across all samples, and a strong correlation was observed between cell number per subset and RNA yield. The study compared TCRB repertoires of sorted circulating CD4+ T cell subsets between recently diagnosed type 1 diabetes patients and matched healthy donors. Whereas all 30 or so donors provided naive and central memory subsets, regulatory and stem cell-like memory subsets were isolated from just 8 patients and about eight healthy donors.

Counted from cysteine to phenylalanine, this CDR3 has 14 amino acids. Only CDR3 DNA is held: 42 bases, read in frame from base 1. V lost 5 bases and J lost 4 bases, and the count of bases not matched to a germline gene is 4. The germline V gene (reference sequence) sets CDR1 to MNHNY and CDR2 to SVGAGI. The entire amount of isolated RNA was reverse transcribed using the High Capacity cDNA Reverse Transcription Kit, so the sequenced TCRB transcripts were expressed ones. Deep immunoSEQ sequencing was applied to naive, central memory and regulatory T cell samples, giving an average of about 3.7 million total reads per sample. Sorted cells were lysed in RLT buffer, and RNA was extracted using DNase-treated RNeasy Micro or Mini kits according to cell number. Each cell subset was processed separately to prevent cross-contamination, with patient and healthy donor samples processed together. The immunoSEQ multiplex PCR was used to amplify TCRB sequences from cDNA, generating 87-bp fragments that spanned the CDR3 region. Sequencing of the amplicons was performed on the Illumina HiSeq platform. From the authors' description of their analysis: PCR bias was computationally corrected using synthetic template baselines, reads within Hamming distance 2 were collapsed, and singletons that could not be merged were discarded. Reads were aligned against IMGT so that V, D and J genes, CDR3 length and insertions or deletions at six rearrangement sites could be assigned. Within each subset, clonotype counts were normalized to sorted cell number, and only after that were true diversity and Gini coefficients computed with the tcR R package. Repertoire sharing was quantified using the overlap coefficient calculated on TCRB nucleotide sequences. TCRdb stores this immuneACCESS table with in-frame sequences only. Part of the clones is absent; in the studies checked, under half of the shortfall reflects unresolved V genes, and no reason is known for the rest. D and trimming come from the DNA, and the V and J calls and clone size come from that table. This sample lists almost 350,000 clones; 8% were detected once. The ten largest clonotypes hold under 0.5% of the sample.

The investigation overall reported the following: Patients with type 1 diabetes made fewer insertions and deleted more nucleotides at VDJ recombination sites, implying thymic rearrangement abnormalities. HLA sub-analyses involved small numbers of individuals, so any influence of HLA type on TCRB rearrangement remained unresolved. In all four CD4+ subsets, TCRB CDR3 length was moderately but significantly shorter in type 1 diabetes patients. Sequencing cDNA rather than genomic DNA could over-represent highly expressing activated cells, although activation and CD3 levels did not differ between groups. PCR might favor shorter templates, but patient and control samples were amplified and corrected together, so any skew would affect both groups equally. Naive, central memory and regulatory TCRB repertoires appeared more similar among patients than among healthy donors.

A single peripheral blood draw of around 0.11 L on average was collected from each donor into heparinised tubes. A BD FACSAria II and a panel including CD45RO, CCR7, CD25, CD127, CD95 and CD27 were used to sort naive, central memory, regulatory and stem cell-like memory CD4+ T cells. Every sorted population had a purity above 95%. PBMCs were separated immediately by Lymphoprep density gradient centrifugation and were stained directly, without being cultured. So that batch effects would be minimized, each experiment stained and sorted samples in pairs, pairing one healthy donor with one patient. This clone has only a few counts. The specificity of this receptor is unknown. Base-call qualities are not available, and no considerably larger clone is one nucleotide away.

The clonotype originates from a woman between 18 and 30 years old in good health. Here the chain combines TRBV6-6 and TRBJ2-5, with 10 bases aligning to TRBD2. Sequencing was performed on central memory CD4+ T cells from blood. Here the CDR3 is given as CASSGLAGAETQYF. The DNA sequence is as follows: TGTGCCAGCAGTGGCCTAGCGGGAGCAGAGACCCAGTACTTC.